This is a list of T cell receptor beta chains from one sample in a study of shared clonotypes between healthy human individuals. Clones were sequenced by immunoSEQ multiplex PCR, and TCRdb holds only the in-frame ones, with some missing. Of more than 900,000 clones in the sample, about 84% were seen once. Sequencing was performed on memory CD4+ T cells from PBMCs. The origin of the receptors is a man aged 18-30 years in good health. Some clones in this sample may be carry-over from other donors' samples. Both conserved end residues are part of each CDR3. The order of the fields is V gene, D gene, J gene, clone size, CDR3 DNA, CDR3 protein. D genes are given only for firm matches. Not every row has a clone size; where given, it reads once, few, many or a size class.

TRBV5-1,-,TRBJ1-3,-,TGCGCCAGCACCCAGGATGAGGGCTCTGGAAACACCATATATTTT,CASTQDEGSGNTIYF
TRBV2,-,TRBJ1-1,-,TGTGCCAGCAGTGTCCTTTTCACTGAAGCTTTCTTT,CASSVLFTEAFF
TRBV30,TRBD2,TRBJ2-2,-,TGTGCCTGGAGTGTATTGGGCGGGAGCCCGAACACCGGGGAGCTGTTTTTT,CAWSVLGGSPNTGELFF
TRBV10-3,TRBD2,TRBJ2-3,-,TGTGCCGCCCGGGACCCAAGACTAGCGGGAGATACGCAGTATTTT,CAARDPRLAGDTQYF
TRBV18,-,TRBJ2-3,-,TGTGCCAGCTCACCACCCAGCGTTACAGATACGCAGTATTTT,CASSPPSVTDTQYF
TRBV7-9,-,TRBJ2-3,few,TGTGCCAGCAGCTTAGGACGGGCTTTGAACACAGATACGCAGTATTTT,CASSLGRALNTDTQYF
TRBV29-1,TRBD1,TRBJ1-2,many,TGCAGCGTCCACAGGGGGACAGGGTTCGGCTACACCTTC,CSVHRGTGFGYTF
TRBV5-4,-,TRBJ2-7,few,TGTGCCAGCAGCTTGAAGGGGGTCGACGAGCAGTACTTC,CASSLKGVDEQYF
TRBV28,-,TRBJ1-5,-,TGTGCCAGCAGCCCTGGGAATCAGCCCCAGCATTTT,CASSPGNQPQHF
TRBV5-4,-,TRBJ1-2,-,TGTGCCAGCAGCCCCGGGACCCCGGGGTTATATGGCTACACCTTC,CASSPGTPGLYGYTF
TRBV7-2,-,TRBJ1-1,-,TGTGCCAGCAGCTCACCCGGGCGAGGGGCTGAAGCTTTCTTT,CASSSPGRGAEAFF
TRBV6-5,-,TRBJ2-7,-,TGTGCCAGCAGCGCCCCCTACGAGCAGTACTTC,CASSAPYEQYF
TRBV7-2,-,TRBJ2-3,-,TGTGCCAGCAGCTTAGCCGGAAGCACAGATACGCAGTATTTT,CASSLAGSTDTQYF
TRBV7-3,-,TRBJ2-5,few,TGTGCCAGCAGCTTTGGCAGGGAAGAGACCCAGTACTTC,CASSFGREETQYF
TRBV21-1,-,TRBJ2-1,-,TGTGCCAGCAGCAAACATTCCCCCCCTTGCGACTTCTACAATGAGCAGTTCTTC,CASSKHSPPCDFYNEQFF
TRBV14,TRBD1,TRBJ1-1,-,TGTGCCAGCAGCAAGGGGACAGGACTACCCTTGAACGCTTTCTTT,CASSKGTGLPLNAFF
TRBV27,TRBD1,TRBJ2-7,few,TGTGCCAGCAGTCCCTTAGGACAGGGGGCCGAGCAGTACTTC,CASSPLGQGAEQYF
TRBV5-1,-,TRBJ2-7,-,TGCGCCAGCAGCATCAACTACGAGCAGTACTTC,CASSINYEQYF
TRBV4-3,-,TRBJ2-7,-,TGCGCCAGCAGCCAACAAGAACTATCCTCCTACGAGCAGTACTTC,CASSQQELSSYEQYF
TRBV5-6,-,TRBJ2-3,-,TGTGCCAGCAGCTTTGGCGACACAGATACGCAGTATTTT,CASSFGDTDTQYF
TRBV19,-,TRBJ1-2,-,TGTGCCAGTAGTATACGGCCCATTACCTATGGCTACACCTTC,CASSIRPITYGYTF
TRBV19,-,TRBJ1-2,once,TGTGCCAGTAGTGGTTCGGACTATGGCTACACCTTC,CASSGSDYGYTF
TRBV18,TRBD2,TRBJ2-7,-,TGTGCCAGCTCACCACCGGGGAGGGGAGGCGAGCAGTACTTC,CASSPPGRGGEQYF
TRBV9,-,TRBJ1-1,-,TGTGCCAGCAGCGTAGTTCCGGGGGAAGGAGTGAACACTGAAGCTTTCTTT,CASSVVPGEGVNTEAFF
TRBV27,-,TRBJ2-7,-,TGTGCCAGCAGACGTACAGGGAACCACGAGCAGTACTTC,CASRRTGNHEQYF
TRBV5-1,-,TRBJ1-1,once,TGCGCCAGCAGCTTGGCTGGGAGGGAGGGTTTCTTT,CASSLAGREGFF
TRBV5-4,-,TRBJ2-4,many,TGTGCCAGCAGCTTGACAGGGACCCCCCGGGACATTCAGTACTTC,CASSLTGTPRDIQYF
TRBV5-4,-,TRBJ2-1,-,TGTGCCAGCAGCCCGGCCCGGCAGGGCTACAATGAGCAGTTCTTC,CASSPARQGYNEQFF
TRBV5-4,-,TRBJ2-3,-,TGTGCCAGCACCTCACTAAGACCCTCGGGGATAGATACGCAGTATTTT,CASTSLRPSGIDTQYF